These T cell receptor beta chains were read from a single sample in a study of blood T cells in healthy people across ages. TCRdb fed the 5' RACE reads into MiXCR, producing one record per CDR3 protein. The sample holds fewer than 900,000 distinct CDR3 sequences, 45% to 50% seen once. Material: blood. Receptor source: an older woman in good health. Each CDR3 is given with its conserved first and last residue. Each record gives: D gene, clone size, V gene, J gene, CDR3 DNA, CDR3 protein. A D gene is named only where the DNA matches it firmly. A clone size is listed for some rows: how often the clone was seen (once, few, many), or a class if it is expanded.

>-|-|TRBV9|TRBJ2-5
TGTGCCAGCAGCGACAACCAAGGGACGGCCTCCCAAGAGACCCAGTACTTC
CASSDNQGTASQETQYF
>TRBD2|many|TRBV29-1|TRBJ2-5
TGCAGCGTACCCCGGACTAGCGGGGAGACCCAGTACTTC
CSVPRTSGETQYF
>-|-|TRBV15|TRBJ2-1
TGTGCCACCAGCAGAGATCGTCCTACAACCTACAATGAGCAGTTCTTC
CATSRDRPTTYNEQFF
>TRBD2|once|TRBV14|TRBJ2-7
TGTGCCAGCAGCCACCCGGGGACTAGCGGGTACAATGAGCAGTACTTC
CASSHPGTSGYNEQYF
>TRBD2|few|TRBV15|TRBJ2-7
TGTGCCACCAGCAGAGAGTCAGGGAGGGACGAGCAGTACTTC
CATSRESGRDEQYF
>TRBD2|few|TRBV7-9|TRBJ2-1
TGTGCCAGCAGCTCCGGACTAGCGGGAGGCTACAATGAGCAGTTCTTC
CASSSGLAGGYNEQFF
>-|many|TRBV29-1|TRBJ2-3
TGCAGCGTTGTAGAGGGGAAAGATACGCAGTATTTT
CSVVEGKDTQYF
>-|many|TRBV4-2|TRBJ2-7
TGTGCCAGCAGCCAAGACCTGGGCTACGAGCAGTACTTC
CASSQDLGYEQYF
>TRBD1|-|TRBV7-9|TRBJ1-4
TGTGCCAGCAGCTCATCACAGGGGGCGCGTGGGACTAATGAAAAACTGTTTTTT
CASSSSQGARGTNEKLFF
>TRBD1|-|TRBV11-2|TRBJ2-1
TGTGCCAGCAGCTTAATGGGACAGGTAGCCTACAATGAGCAGTTCTTC
CASSLMGQVAYNEQFF
>-|-|TRBV12-3/TRBV12-4|TRBJ2-5
TGTGCCAGCAGTTTTAGGGCCAAAGAGACCCAGTACTTC
CASSFRAKETQYF
>TRBD2|-|TRBV30|TRBJ2-5
TGTGCCTGGAGTGTACCTAGCGGGACCCAGTACTTC
CAWSVPSGTQYF
>TRBD1|-|TRBV20-1|TRBJ2-1
TGCAGTGCTAGCGCCGGGACAGAAAATGAGCAGTTCTTC
CSASAGTENEQFF
>TRBD2|-|TRBV28|TRBJ2-3
TGTGCCAGCAGTCCGTGGGGAGGACTAGCGGGAGGCTCCTACACAGATACGCAGTATTTT
CASSPWGGLAGGSYTDTQYF
>TRBD2|few|TRBV28|TRBJ2-4
TGTGCCAGCAGTTTAGGAGTAGCGGGAGAGATAGCCAAAAACATTCAGTACTTC
CASSLGVAGEIAKNIQYF
>TRBD2|-|TRBV9|TRBJ2-1
TGTGCCAGCAGCATCTCCAGCGGGAGGGTCGAGCAGTTCTTC
CASSISSGRVEQFF
>-|-|TRBV20-1|TRBJ1-4
TGCAGTGTTTCACAGGGATTTAGTGAAAAACTGTTTTTT
CSVSQGFSEKLFF
>-|few|TRBV7-2|TRBJ2-7
TGTGCCAGCAGCTTATATGGGCGCAGCGCGAGCTCCTACGAGCAGTACTTC
CASSLYGRSASSYEQYF
>-|few|TRBV7-2|TRBJ2-5
TGTGCCAGCAGCCGTTGGGGCTCCAAGGAGACCCAGTACTTC
CASSRWGSKETQYF
>TRBD1|few|TRBV12-3/TRBV12-4|TRBJ1-1
TGTGCCAGCAGTTCGACAGGGGGTGAAGCTTTCTTT
CASSSTGGEAFF
>-|-|TRBV5-1|TRBJ2-7
TGCGCCAGCAGCTTGGGGCCCGGACAAGAGGCCCAGTACTTC
CASSLGPGQEAQYF
>TRBD1|-|TRBV27|TRBJ1-1
TGTGCCAGCAGGGCTACAGGGGGGAGGACTGAAGCTTTCTTT
CASRATGGRTEAFF
>TRBD1|-|TRBV5-6|TRBJ1-1
TGTGCCAGCAGCAGGAGGGGGCAGGGGGCGGTGAACACTGAAGCTTTCTTT
CASSRRGQGAVNTEAFF